Presented here are 18 T cell receptor beta chains from one specimen sequenced in a study of identical twins. TCRdb recomputed calls from the 5' RACE reads with MiXCR, one row per CDR3 protein. The sample has about 100,000 distinct CDR3 sequences, 4.5% to 6.5% seen once. Sequenced sample: memory T cells sorted from blood. These receptors were taken from a woman between 45 and 60 years old in good health.

This CDR3 is CATSTGQALSGNTIYF. Here the CDR3 DNA reads TGTGCCACCAGCACGGGACAGGCCCTCTCTGGAAACACCATATATTTT. The chain links TRBV15 to TRBJ1-3, with TRBD1 matching over 8 bases. Germline values: CDR1 LNHNV, CDR2 YYDKDF (reference sequence). This CDR3 contains 16 residues. The J segment lost 0 bases and the V segment lost 4 bases, leaving 5 bases of the junction unmatched.

DNA for the CDR3: TGTGCCAGCACCTCCTCACTAGCGGGACGCGAGCAGTACTTC. Protein product: CASTSSLAGREQYF. The chain couples TRBV2 to TRBJ2-7; 10 bases are shared with TRBD2. V was pared by 7 bases and J by 6 bases, with 9 bases of the junction left unmatched. Germline V lookup: CDR1 SNHLY, CDR2 FYNNEI. This CDR3 has 14 residues.

Many counts were recorded for this clonotype. The CDR3 carries no conserved terminal phenylalanine or tryptophan, so it likely arises from a read error. This chain connects TRBV27 to TRBJ2-1; maybe TRBD1 (6 bases). The CDR3 spans 14 residues. The V and J ends lost 6 bases and 5 bases respectively, with 14 bases between them. CDR1 and CDR2 from the germline V gene are MNHEY and SMNVEV (reference sequence). CDR3 bases: TGTGCCAGCAGAGACAGGTCATTAAACAATGAGCAGTTCCTC. Translated, it gives CASRDRSLNNEQFL.

Many counts were recorded for this clonotype. The chain has TRBV2 and TRBJ1-2; D remains unclear. CDR1 is SNHLY, CDR2 FYNNEI, per germline. This CDR3 is built from 13 residues. Trimming shortened V by 3 bases and J by 4 bases, and 9 bases separated the two germline ends. The CDR3 coding sequence is TGTGCCAGCAGTGAGGGCTCATTCTATGGCTACACCTTC. This codes for CASSEGSFYGYTF.

This clonotype appeared many times. V and J are TRBV6-2 or TRBV6-3 and TRBJ1-1, with a possible D match to TRBD1 (5 bases). Trimming took off 6 bases at V and 1 base at J, with 12 bases between the two ends. The germline CDR1 and CDR2 sequences are MNHEY and SVGEGT. CDR3 length: 14 residues. The chain's CDR3 is CASRLRGWNTEAFF. Written as DNA, the CDR3 is TGTGCCAGCAGGTTGAGGGGTTGGAACACTGAAGCTTTCTTT.

This clonotype was seen repeatedly, ten times or more. This chain links TRBV15 with TRBJ1-2, with TRBD1 identical over 7 bases. Germline CDR1 is LNHNV and CDR2 is YYDKDF (reference sequence). This CDR3 is built from 14 residues. J lost 8 bases, V lost 0 bases, and 6 bases had no gene match. In DNA form, the CDR3 reads TGTGCCACCAGCAGAGATTATAAGGGGGCCGGCTACACCTTC. It encodes CATSRDYKGAGYTF.

This clonotype has at least ten counts. The genes are TRBV4-1 and TRBJ2-1; D unresolved. Trimming shortened V by 1 base and J by 2 bases, and 9 bases separated the two germline ends. The CDR3 runs 15 residues. Per germline, CDR1 MGHRA and CDR2 YSYEKL. The CDR3 region has the DNA TGCGCCAGCAGCCAAGTACCGCAGCCCTACAATGAGCAGTTCTTC. Its translation: CASSQVPQPYNEQFF.

In this sample, this clonotype turned up many times. The chain links TRBV28 to TRBJ2-2, with D possibly being TRBD2 (5 bases). V shed 3 bases and J shed 5 bases, with 13 bases lying between them. In germline, CDR1 is MDHEN, CDR2 SYDVKM. This CDR3 contains 15 residues. The CDR3 reads CASSLRGRGTGELFF. As DNA, the CDR3 is TGTGCCAGCAGTTTGAGAGGGAGAGGTACCGGGGAGCTGTTTTTT.

V gene TRBV15 combines with J gene TRBJ2-6; TRBD2 matches 11 bases. The CDR3 has 16 residues. The germline V gene encodes CDR1 LNHNV and CDR2 YYDKDF (reference sequence). After removal of 5 bases from V and 0 bases from J, the junction contained 0 bases not matched to a gene. The CDR3, as DNA: TGTGCCACCAGCGGGACTAGCGGCTCTGGGGCCAACGTCCTGACTTTC. Translated, it gives CATSGTSGSGANVLTF. Full variable domain (remainder filled in from reference TRBV15 and TRBJ2-6): DAMVIQNPRYQVTQFGKPVTLSCSQTLNHNVMYWYQQKSSQAPKLLFHYYDKDFNNEADTPDNFQSRRPNTSFCFLDIRSPGLGDTAMYLCATSGTSGSGANVLTFGAGSRLTVL.

This clonotype has a count of ten or more. This sequence joins TRBV7-2 and TRBJ2-2; D is perhaps TRBD2 (5 bases). V was trimmed by 4 bases and J by 4 bases, leaving 16 bases between them. Germline V gene lookup returns CDR1 SGHTA and CDR2 FQGNSA. The CDR3 contains 16 residues. CDR3 coding DNA: TGTGCCAGCAGCTCGAGACGGGGTTTGGGCACCGGGGAGCTGTTTTTT. Translating gives CASSSRRGLGTGELFF.

This clonotype was detected many times. The gene calls are TRBV5-1 and TRBJ2-2; TRBD1 aligns across 9 bases. Unmatched junction bases numbered 3, after V lost 1 base and J lost 2 bases. This CDR3 is 16 amino acids long. The germline V gene encodes CDR1 SGHRS and CDR2 YFSETQ. The CDR3, as DNA: TGCGCCAGCAGCTTGTCGGGACAGGGAAACACCGGGGAGCTGTTTTTT. Amino acid sequence: CASSLSGQGNTGELFF.

This clonotype was found many times. This chain's CDR3 is CSVSEAGGNIQYF. The CDR3 region has the DNA TGCAGCGTTTCTGAAGCCGGGGGAAACATTCAGTACTTC. The chain joins TRBV29-1 to TRBJ2-4; D is possibly TRBD2 (6 bases). Germline loops: CDR1 SQVTM, CDR2 ANQGSEA. The CDR3 sequence is 13 residues long. Trimming cost V 5 bases and J 6 bases, with 14 bases left between them.

This clonotype was detected ten times or more. The CDR3 region has the DNA TGTGCCAGCAGTTACACGCTGCGACTAGGTATCTATGAGCAGTTCTTC. As protein: CASSYTLRLGIYEQFF. This sequence joins TRBV6-5 and TRBJ2-1; a weak D match, TRBD2 (6 bases). Germline lookup yields CDR1 MNHEY and CDR2 SVGAGI. CDR3 length: 16 residues. Trimming removed 2 bases at V and 8 bases at J, with 19 bases between.

This clonotype came up many times. CDR3 loop: CSAMDRQKNYGYTF. CDR3 DNA: TGCAGTGCCATGGACAGGCAAAAGAACTATGGCTACACCTTC. This chain joins TRBV20-1 and TRBJ1-2; 7 nucleotides align to TRBD1. With 6 bases clipped from V and 2 bases from J, the junction kept 9 bases outside the gene matches. The germline gives CDR1 DFQATT, CDR2 SNEGSKA (reference sequence). The CDR3 runs 14 residues.

This clonotype was seen a few times. V and J are TRBV11-1 and TRBJ2-5; D gene uncertain. Trimming shortened V by 3 bases and J by 6 bases, and 17 bases separated the two germline ends. CDR3 length: 15 residues. CDR1 is SGHAT and CDR2 is FQDESV in the germline V gene (reference sequence). DNA for the CDR3: TGTGCCAGCAGCTTTGAGGCCAGAAGTATGAAGACCCAGTACTTC. Its translation is CASSFEARSMKTQYF.

This clonotype was recorded at least ten times. This chain uses TRBV6-5 with TRBJ1-2; D unresolved. Trimming cost V 6 bases and J 7 bases, with 18 bases left between them. The CDR3 spans 14 residues. Germline V gene lookup returns CDR1 MNHEY and CDR2 SVGAGI. As DNA, the CDR3 is TGTGCCAGCAGGACCCCGGGCCCTATCGGTGGCTACACCTTC. It encodes CASRTPGPIGGYTF.

This clonotype came up many times. V usage is TRBV30 and J usage is TRBJ2-3, with unresolved D. Germline lookup yields CDR1 GTSNPN and CDR2 SVGIG (reference sequence). V gave up 2 bases and J gave up 6 bases, with 3 bases separating them. This CDR3 has 10 amino acids. The CDR3 nucleotides read TGTGCCTGGAGTTTGGATACGCAGTATTTT. Translating it yields CAWSLDTQYF. The full variable domain, completed using reference TRBV30 and TRBJ2-3, is SQTIHQWPATLVQPVGSPLSLECTVEGTSNPNLYWYRQAAGRGLQLLFYSVGIGQISSEVPQNLSASRPQDRQFILSSKKLLLSDSGFYLCAWSLDTQYFGPGTRLTVL.

In its sample, this clonotype was seen many times. This chain links TRBV7-2 with TRBJ1-2; no clear D. From germline, CDR1 is SGHTA and CDR2 FQGNSA. The germline V and J ends were trimmed by 0 bases and 8 bases, with 7 bases remaining between them. The CDR3 covers 12 residues. CDR3 amino acids: CASSLASVGYTF. The CDR3 nucleotides are TGTGCCAGCAGCTTAGCGTCTGTAGGCTACACCTTC.